These T cell receptor beta chains were read from a single sample in a study of PD-1 blockade in classical Hodgkin lymphoma. Libraries were prepared by immunoSEQ multiplex PCR; TCRdb keeps only in-frame clonotypes and omits some of them. The table includes tens of thousands of clones, around 73% detected once. This specimen was peripheral blood mononuclear cells (PBMCs), taken before the second cycle of nivolumab. These receptors were taken from a human donor with classical Hodgkin lymphoma. CDR3s include the opening cysteine and the closing phenylalanine or tryptophan. D genes are given only for firm matches. Not all rows give a size; the values are once, few, many and, for expanded clones, a class.

d_gene: NA; abundance: NA; v_gene: TRBV6-6; j_gene: TRBJ1-3; CDR3aa: CASSRSSGNTIYF; CDR3nt: TGTGCCAGCAGCCGGAGCTCTGGAAACACCATATATTTT
d_gene: NA; abundance: NA; v_gene: TRBV6-6; j_gene: TRBJ2-7; CDR3aa: CASSSPTGTDYEQYF; CDR3nt: TGTGCCAGCAGTTCGCCCACCGGGACGGACTACGAGCAGTACTTC
d_gene: NA; abundance: NA; v_gene: TRBV4-1; j_gene: TRBJ2-1; CDR3aa: CASRPTSYNEQFF; CDR3nt: TGCGCCAGCAGGCCTACCTCCTACAATGAGCAGTTCTTC
d_gene: NA; abundance: NA; v_gene: TRBV9; j_gene: TRBJ2-3; CDR3aa: CASSPRPLSTDTQYF; CDR3nt: TGTGCCAGCAGCCCCCGACCGCTGAGCACAGATACGCAGTATTTT
d_gene: TRBD2; abundance: NA; v_gene: TRBV7-2; j_gene: TRBJ2-1; CDR3aa: CASSLAAYDNEQFF; CDR3nt: TGTGCCAGTTCACTAGCGGCCTATGACAATGAGCAGTTCTTC
d_gene: NA; abundance: NA; v_gene: TRBV7-3; j_gene: TRBJ2-3; CDR3aa: CASSSISTDTQYF; CDR3nt: TGTGCCAGCAGCTCCATTTCCACAGATACGCAGTATTTT
d_gene: TRBD2; abundance: NA; v_gene: TRBV27; j_gene: TRBJ2-1; CDR3aa: CASSWTGGPNEQFF; CDR3nt: TGTGCCAGCAGTTGGACGGGAGGGCCAAATGAGCAGTTCTTC
d_gene: NA; abundance: NA; v_gene: TRBV6-5; j_gene: TRBJ1-5; CDR3aa: CASSTGSQPQHF; CDR3nt: TGTGCCAGCAGTACGGGGAGTCAGCCCCAGCATTTT
d_gene: TRBD2; abundance: NA; v_gene: TRBV19; j_gene: TRBJ2-3; CDR3aa: CASRTSGGGDTQYF; CDR3nt: TGTGCCAGTAGAACTAGCGGGGGTGGAGATACGCAGTATTTT
d_gene: NA; abundance: NA; v_gene: TRBV2; j_gene: TRBJ1-1; CDR3aa: CASSDWGEAFF; CDR3nt: TGTGCCAGCAGTGACTGGGGCGAAGCTTTCTTT
d_gene: NA; abundance: few; v_gene: TRBV25-1; j_gene: TRBJ1-3; CDR3aa: CASSEWGILSGNTIYF; CDR3nt: TGTGCCAGCAGTGAATGGGGAATCCTCTCTGGAAACACCATATATTTT
d_gene: NA; abundance: NA; v_gene: TRBV5-6; j_gene: TRBJ2-7; CDR3aa: CASSLVTGTYEQYF; CDR3nt: TGTGCCAGCAGCTTGGTTACGGGAACCTACGAGCAGTACTTC
d_gene: TRBD1; abundance: NA; v_gene: TRBV7-2; j_gene: TRBJ2-7; CDR3aa: CASSRQGTYEQYF; CDR3nt: TGTGCCAGCAGTCGACAGGGAACCTACGAGCAGTACTTC
d_gene: NA; abundance: NA; v_gene: TRBV6-5; j_gene: TRBJ2-7; CDR3aa: CASSYPNSYEQYF; CDR3nt: TGTGCCAGCAGTTACCCAAATTCCTACGAGCAGTACTTC
d_gene: NA; abundance: NA; v_gene: TRBV7-6; j_gene: TRBJ2-7; CDR3aa: CASSLALAPSLYEQYF; CDR3nt: TGTGCCAGCAGCTTAGCGCTAGCACCGAGCCTCTACGAGCAGTACTTC
d_gene: NA; abundance: NA; v_gene: TRBV19; j_gene: TRBJ2-3; CDR3aa: CASSIPNTDTQYF; CDR3nt: TGTGCCAGTAGTATCCCGAACACAGATACGCAGTATTTT
d_gene: NA; abundance: NA; v_gene: TRBV6-4; j_gene: TRBJ1-1; CDR3aa: CASSQVAASEAFF; CDR3nt: TGTGCCAGCAGTCAGGTAGCCGCCTCAGAAGCTTTCTTT
d_gene: TRBD2; abundance: NA; v_gene: TRBV6-5; j_gene: TRBJ2-5; CDR3aa: CASSYSLAGAVETQYF; CDR3nt: TGTGCCAGCAGTTACTCCCTAGCGGGAGCTGTAGAGACCCAGTACTTC
d_gene: NA; abundance: medium-sized; v_gene: TRBV19; j_gene: TRBJ2-7; CDR3aa: CASSLKLEYEQYF; CDR3nt: TGTGCCAGTAGTCTAAAGCTTGAATACGAGCAGTACTTC
d_gene: NA; abundance: NA; v_gene: TRBV7-7; j_gene: TRBJ2-2; CDR3aa: CASSLEGPQVGTGELFF; CDR3nt: TGTGCCAGCAGCTTAGAGGGGCCCCAGGTCGGGACCGGGGAGCTGTTTTTT
d_gene: TRBD1; abundance: NA; v_gene: TRBV6-6; j_gene: TRBJ1-1; CDR3aa: CASSTGQGGTEAFF; CDR3nt: TGTGCCAGCAGTACGGGACAGGGGGGCACTGAAGCTTTCTTT
d_gene: TRBD2; abundance: NA; v_gene: TRBV6-6; j_gene: TRBJ2-7; CDR3aa: CASSYSVLADEHEQYF; CDR3nt: TGTGCCAGCAGTTACTCGGTACTAGCGGACGAGCACGAGCAGTACTTC
d_gene: TRBD1; abundance: NA; v_gene: TRBV6-5; j_gene: TRBJ2-6; CDR3aa: CASTPTGPGANVLTF; CDR3nt: TGTGCCAGCACCCCGACAGGGCCTGGGGCCAACGTCCTGACTTTC
d_gene: TRBD1; abundance: NA; v_gene: TRBV7-8; j_gene: TRBJ2-5; CDR3aa: CASSTSGTGGETQYF; CDR3nt: TGTGCCAGCAGCACCTCCGGGACAGGGGGTGAGACCCAGTACTTC
d_gene: NA; abundance: NA; v_gene: TRBV28; j_gene: TRBJ2-7; CDR3aa: CASSWWSGSIISQQYF; CDR3nt: TGTGCCAGCAGTTGGTGGAGCGGTTCGATTATATCCCAGCAGTACTTC
d_gene: NA; abundance: NA; v_gene: TRBV19; j_gene: TRBJ1-1; CDR3aa: CASSTPRTAGDTEAFF; CDR3nt: TGTGCCAGTAGTACCCCTCGCACAGCAGGGGACACTGAAGCTTTCTTT
d_gene: NA; abundance: NA; v_gene: TRBV10-3; j_gene: TRBJ1-5; CDR3aa: CATTGGAGQPQHF; CDR3nt: TGTGCCACCACGGGGGGGGCGGGTCAGCCCCAGCATTTT
d_gene: NA; abundance: NA; v_gene: TRBV27; j_gene: TRBJ2-2; CDR3aa: CASRPSSGSGELFF; CDR3nt: TGTGCCAGCAGGCCGAGCAGCGGGTCCGGGGAGCTGTTTTTT
d_gene: NA; abundance: NA; v_gene: TRBV5-1; j_gene: TRBJ1-1; CDR3aa: CASSLATNLGHAEAFF; CDR3nt: TGCGCCAGCAGCTTGGCCACAAACCTTGGACACGCTGAAGCTTTCTTT
d_gene: NA; abundance: NA; v_gene: TRBV7-2; j_gene: TRBJ1-1; CDR3aa: CASSLKVGNTEAFF; CDR3nt: TGTGCCAGCAGCTTAAAGGTTGGGAACACTGAAGCTTTCTTT
d_gene: NA; abundance: NA; v_gene: TRBV19; j_gene: TRBJ2-1; CDR3aa: CASRPLEYNEQFF; CDR3nt: TGTGCCAGTAGACCGTTAGAATACAATGAGCAGTTCTTC
d_gene: NA; abundance: NA; v_gene: TRBV6-6; j_gene: TRBJ2-1; CDR3aa: CASRAGSYNEQFF; CDR3nt: TGTGCCAGCAGGGCGGGCTCCTACAATGAGCAGTTCTTC
d_gene: NA; abundance: NA; v_gene: TRBV7-9; j_gene: TRBJ1-1; CDR3aa: CASSLLRETEAFF; CDR3nt: TGTGCCAGCAGCTTACTCCGGGAAACTGAAGCTTTCTTT
d_gene: TRBD2; abundance: NA; v_gene: TRBV6-4; j_gene: TRBJ2-5; CDR3aa: CASSPTSGSAQTQYF; CDR3nt: TGTGCCAGCAGCCCGACTAGCGGGAGTGCGCAGACCCAGTACTTC
d_gene: NA; abundance: few; v_gene: TRBV5-4; j_gene: TRBJ1-1; CDR3aa: CASSLGGGDAGRTEAFF; CDR3nt: TGTGCCAGCAGCTTAGGAGGGGGGGACGCAGGTCGGACTGAAGCTTTCTTT
d_gene: TRBD2; abundance: NA; v_gene: TRBV6-5; j_gene: TRBJ2-1; CDR3aa: CASSSGRYDEQFF; CDR3nt: TGTGCCAGCAGCAGCGGGAGATACGATGAGCAGTTCTTC
d_gene: NA; abundance: NA; v_gene: TRBV7-2; j_gene: TRBJ2-1; CDR3aa: CASSLARLGSFF; CDR3nt: TGTGCCAGCAGCTTAGCGCGACTGGGTTCGTTCTTC
d_gene: NA; abundance: once; v_gene: TRBV7-9; j_gene: TRBJ2-1; CDR3aa: CASSPGTPNEQFF; CDR3nt: TGTGCCAGCAGCCCCGGGACTCCAAATGAGCAGTTCTTC
d_gene: NA; abundance: NA; v_gene: TRBV19; j_gene: TRBJ2-3; CDR3aa: CASSNTDTQYF; CDR3nt: TGTGCCAGTAGCAACACGGATACGCAGTATTTT
d_gene: NA; abundance: NA; v_gene: TRBV6-4; j_gene: TRBJ2-7; CDR3aa: CASTSRSGKDYEQYF; CDR3nt: TGTGCCAGCACCTCTCGGAGCGGAAAGGACTACGAGCAGTACTTC
d_gene: NA; abundance: NA; v_gene: TRBV6-6; j_gene: TRBJ2-2; CDR3aa: CASIQRTAFGELFF; CDR3nt: TGTGCCAGCATCCAAAGGACTGCATTCGGGGAGCTGTTTTTT
d_gene: NA; abundance: NA; v_gene: TRBV30; j_gene: TRBJ2-1; CDR3aa: CAWSSWGSSNEQFF; CDR3nt: TGTGCCTGGAGTAGCTGGGGGTCTAGCAATGAGCAGTTCTTC
d_gene: TRBD2; abundance: NA; v_gene: TRBV4-1; j_gene: TRBJ2-5; CDR3aa: CASSQGTSRETQYF; CDR3nt: TGCGCCAGCAGCCAAGGGACTAGCAGGGAGACCCAGTACTTC
d_gene: NA; abundance: NA; v_gene: TRBV7-7; j_gene: TRBJ1-1; CDR3aa: CASSRDMNTEAFF; CDR3nt: TGTGCCAGCAGCCGAGACATGAACACTGAAGCTTTCTTT
d_gene: NA; abundance: NA; v_gene: TRBV6-6; j_gene: TRBJ1-1; CDR3aa: CASSYTGMNTEAFF; CDR3nt: TGTGCCAGCAGTTATACAGGGATGAACACTGAAGCTTTCTTT
d_gene: NA; abundance: NA; v_gene: TRBV6-5; j_gene: TRBJ2-4; CDR3aa: CAVQPTHMKNIQYF; CDR3nt: TGTGCCGTACAACCAACCCACATGAAAAACATTCAGTACTTC
d_gene: NA; abundance: once; v_gene: TRBV19; j_gene: TRBJ2-7; CDR3aa: CASSSGTGSSYEQYF; CDR3nt: TGTGCCAGTAGTTCGGGCACGGGAAGCTCCTACGAGCAGTACTTC
d_gene: NA; abundance: few; v_gene: TRBV29-1; j_gene: TRBJ2-2; CDR3aa: CSARIQGTGELFF; CDR3nt: TGCAGCGCCCGAATACAAGGCACCGGGGAGCTGTTTTTT
d_gene: TRBD1; abundance: NA; v_gene: TRBV19; j_gene: TRBJ1-1; CDR3aa: CASSIGGGQGPAEAFF; CDR3nt: TGTGCCAGTAGTATAGGGGGAGGACAGGGTCCTGCTGAAGCTTTCTTT
d_gene: NA; abundance: few; v_gene: TRBV7-2; j_gene: TRBJ1-1; CDR3aa: CASSLAKGNTEAFF; CDR3nt: TGTGCCAGCAGCTTAGCGAAGGGGAACACTGAAGCTTTCTTT
d_gene: NA; abundance: NA; v_gene: TRBV19; j_gene: TRBJ2-7; CDR3aa: CASSIENRVASEQYF; CDR3nt: TGTGCCAGTAGTATAGAAAATCGGGTAGCGAGCGAGCAGTACTTC
d_gene: TRBD2; abundance: NA; v_gene: TRBV11-3; j_gene: TRBJ2-1; CDR3aa: CASSLGLAEDNEQFF; CDR3nt: TGTGCCAGCAGCTTGGGACTAGCGGAAGACAATGAGCAGTTCTTC
d_gene: NA; abundance: NA; v_gene: TRBV7-3; j_gene: TRBJ1-2; CDR3aa: CASSATVGYGYTF; CDR3nt: TGTGCCAGCAGCGCGACCGTGGGGTATGGCTACACCTTC
d_gene: NA; abundance: NA; v_gene: TRBV6-5; j_gene: TRBJ1-1; CDR3aa: CASSYSGGGKPEAFF; CDR3nt: TGTGCCAGCAGTTACTCAGGTGGGGGGAAACCTGAAGCTTTCTTT
d_gene: NA; abundance: NA; v_gene: TRBV7-3; j_gene: TRBJ2-1; CDR3aa: CASSPQTVSYNEQFF; CDR3nt: TGTGCCAGCAGCCCACAGACTGTCTCCTACAATGAGCAGTTCTTC